This T cell receptor (beta chain) was documented in a study of OX40 agonist ivuxolimab in advanced cancers. In the study overall: While on treatment, patients had intravenous ivuxolimab at 0.01 to 10 mg/kg every 2 weeks. Overall study results and limits: Among T cells, CD8+ cells averaged more expanded clones than CD4+ cells. Partial responders receiving 0.1-3.0 mg/kg showed among the lowest clonal expansion. Part of the nonresponder group also had normalized T-cell clonal expansion that was low.

Remarks on this clone: The antigen is not known.

Trimming removed 4 bases from V and 3 bases from J, with 10 bases in between. The CDR3 is 14 amino acids. CDR1 is MNHNS, CDR2 SASEGT, per germline. Repertoires were generated with immunoSEQ multiplex PCR, while TCRdb's copy carries only in-frame clones and drops some. The sample yields about 54,000 clones, roughly 86% seen once. Sequencing was performed on CD4+ or CD8+ T cells sorted from blood, taken in a trial of the OX40 agonist ivuxolimab. This clonotype was sampled from an adult with an advanced solid tumor such as melanoma, head and neck, liver or kidney cancer. The J gene is TRBJ1-5, the V gene TRBV6-1, with D possibly matching TRBD1 (6 bases). CDR3 DNA sequence: TGTGCCAGCAGTGCTGGACAGCTCAATCAGCCCCAGCATTTT. Encoded protein: CASSAGQLNQPQHF.